This record concerns one TCR beta chain sequence. Data came from immunoSEQ multiplex PCR; TCRdb stores just in-frame clones and leaves some out. The top ten clones hold roughly 2.6% of a sample with 130,000 or so clones, 80% to 95% of them seen once. This specimen comes from a study of control samples from healthy donors and cancer patients. The CDR3 totals 14 residues. In germline, CDR1 is LGHDT, CDR2 YNNKEL (reference sequence). V was trimmed by 3 bases and J by 5 bases, leaving 13 bases between them. The receptor was isolated from a man aged 35-49 years in good health. This chain links TRBV3-1 (or the pseudogene TRBV3-2) with TRBJ1-1; possibly TRBD1 for D (5 bases). The sample consisted of blood. The CDR3 sequence: CASSQFRRATEAFF. The CDR3 bases are TGTGCCAGCAGCCAGTTTCGCAGGGCGACTGAAGCTTTCTTT.